This record looks at one TCR beta chain sequence and its context. Its antigen is not known. Measured with immunoSEQ multiplex PCR; TCRdb has only the in-frame clones, and not every one. The repertoire includes 45,000 to 70,000 clones, approximately 52% of them detected once, and over 20% sits in the top ten. V dropped 1 base and J dropped 7; count of bases not matched to a gene: 10. Germline CDR1 reads KGHSH; CDR2 reads LQKENI. The CDR3 is 17 residues long. The sample is drawn from a study of cytotoxic CD8 clonotypes in ibrutinib-treated CLL. Study-level findings and limits: Clonality grew at ibrutinib response; at progression, it decreased back toward baseline. A difference in sampling times existed between sustained-remission and progressing patients.

The clonotype comes from a human donor with chronic lymphocytic leukemia. This rearrangement joins TRBV18 to TRBJ1-6; 7 bases map to TRBD1. The sequenced sample was PBMCs, obtained after 24 months of ibrutinib treatment. The CDR3 region is CASSPLQGGARNSPLHF. The CDR3, as DNA: TGTGCCAGCTCACCACTGCAAGGGGGCGCGAGGAATTCACCCCTCCACTTT.